Detailed here is one TCR beta chain. Some clones are missing from TCRdb's copy, which holds only in-frame ones; the method was immunoSEQ multiplex PCR. This sample has 130,000 or so clones; roughly 96% occur once, and the top ten carry around 0.4%. This specimen belongs to a study of T cell changes during pregnancy in multiple sclerosis. The V gene lost 1 base and the J gene lost 4 bases, with 10 bases spanning the gap. Germline CDR1 reads SEHNR; CDR2 reads FQNEAQ (reference sequence). The CDR3 runs to 14 residues. The starting material was peripheral blood, obtained after pregnancy. The receptor was derived from a female donor with multiple sclerosis, enrolled in a pregnancy study. This chain links TRBV7-9 with TRBJ1-2, with D perhaps matching TRBD1 (5 bases). Written as DNA, the CDR3 is TGTGCCAGCAGCTTAGTCAGGGATCGCTATGGCTACACCTTC. The encoded protein is CASSLVRDRYGYTF. The full variable domain, in which reference TRBV7-9 and TRBJ1-2 provide the parts outside the CDR3, is DTGVSQNPRHKITKRGQNVTFRCDPISEHNRLYWYRQTLGQGPEFLTYFQNEAQLEKSRLLSDRFSAERPKGSFSTLEIQRTEQGDSAMYLCASSLVRDRYGYTFGSGTRLTVV.